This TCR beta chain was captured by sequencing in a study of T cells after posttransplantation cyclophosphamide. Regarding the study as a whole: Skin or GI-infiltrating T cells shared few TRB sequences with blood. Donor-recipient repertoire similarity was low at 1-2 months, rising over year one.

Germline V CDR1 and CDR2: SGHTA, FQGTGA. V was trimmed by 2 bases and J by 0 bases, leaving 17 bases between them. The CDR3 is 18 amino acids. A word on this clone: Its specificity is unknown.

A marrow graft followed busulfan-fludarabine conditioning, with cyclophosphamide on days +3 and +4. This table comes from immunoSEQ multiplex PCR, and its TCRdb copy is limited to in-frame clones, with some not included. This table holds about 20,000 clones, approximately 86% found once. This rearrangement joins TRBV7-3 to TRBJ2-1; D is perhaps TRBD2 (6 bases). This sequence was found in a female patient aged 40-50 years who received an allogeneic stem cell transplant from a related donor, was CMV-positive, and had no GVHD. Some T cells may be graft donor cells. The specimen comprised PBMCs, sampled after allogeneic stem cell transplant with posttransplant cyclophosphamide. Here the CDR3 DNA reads TGTGCCAGCAGCTTATTGGGGGGACCCCCGTTCTCCTACAATGAGCAGTTCTTC. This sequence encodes CASSLLGGPPFSYNEQFF.